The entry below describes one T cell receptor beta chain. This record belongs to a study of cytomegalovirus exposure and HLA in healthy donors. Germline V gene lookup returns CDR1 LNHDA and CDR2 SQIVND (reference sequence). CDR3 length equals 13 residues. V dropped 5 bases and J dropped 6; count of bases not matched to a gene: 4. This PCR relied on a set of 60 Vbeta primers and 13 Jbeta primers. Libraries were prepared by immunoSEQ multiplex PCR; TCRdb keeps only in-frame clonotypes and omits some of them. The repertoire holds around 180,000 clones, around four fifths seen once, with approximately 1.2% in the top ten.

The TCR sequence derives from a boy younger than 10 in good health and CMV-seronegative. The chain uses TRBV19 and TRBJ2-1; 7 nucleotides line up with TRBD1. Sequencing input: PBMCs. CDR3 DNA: TGTGCCAGTAGTCGTGGGACAGTCAATGAGCAGTTCTTC. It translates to CASSRGTVNEQFF.